The 22 T cell receptor beta chains in this list originate from one sample, sequenced in a study of memory CD4+ T cells and cytomegalovirus serostatus. Single viable CD3+CD4+CD8-CD45RO+ cells were sorted as the memory CD4+ T cells. Only in-frame clones appear in the TCRdb table, and some are missing; sequencing was by immunoSEQ multiplex PCR. The sample carries 55,000 to 80,000 clones, about 78% recorded once. Material for sequencing was memory CD4+ T cells from blood. Receptor source: an adult in good health and CMV-seropositive.

The chain employs TRBV5-1 and TRBJ2-7, with D possibly matching TRBD2 (5 bases). CDR1 and CDR2 (germline): SGHRS, YFSETQ. V was shortened by 1 base and J by 5 bases, with 16 bases between the two germline ends. The CDR3 has 15 amino acids. CDR3 amino acids: CASSLSGLDVNEQYF. The DNA of the CDR3 is TGCGCCAGCAGCTTGAGCGGCCTGGATGTCAACGAGCAGTACTTC.

The rearrangement links TRBV6-1 to TRBJ1-4, with TRBD1 as a possible D gene (5 bases). Germline V gives CDR1 MNHNS, CDR2 SASEGT. The CDR3 totals 17 residues. Between the trimmed V and J ends, which lost 1 base and 0 bases, there was a span of 12 bases. CDR3 loop: CASSEGWGGTTNEKLFF. The CDR3 DNA reads as TGTGCCAGCAGTGAAGGTTGGGGCGGTACAACTAATGAAAAACTGTTTTTT.

The rearrangement joins TRBV27 to TRBJ2-1; D unresolved. The CDR3 spans 12 residues. Germline V lookup: CDR1 MNHEY, CDR2 SMNVEV (reference sequence). Trimming removed 6 bases from V and 9 bases from J, with 12 bases in between. This CDR3 is CASSHMGFEQFF. CDR3 DNA sequence: TGTGCCAGCAGCCATATGGGGTTTGAGCAGTTCTTC.

The CDR3, as DNA: TGTGCCAGCAGTTTTCAGGGAGGGTATGGCTACACCTTC. Amino acids: CASSFQGGYGYTF. This rearrangement joins TRBV28 to TRBJ1-2, with D perhaps TRBD1 (5 bases). This CDR3 is 13 amino acids long. V was trimmed by 3 bases and J by 5 bases, leaving 10 bases between them. Germline loops: CDR1 MDHEN, CDR2 SYDVKM.

V usage is TRBV19 and J usage is TRBJ2-5; D possibly corresponds to TRBD2 (7 bases). The V gene lost 6 bases and the J gene lost 4 bases, with 12 bases spanning the gap. This CDR3 contains 13 residues. Germline V lookup: CDR1 LNHDA, CDR2 SQIVND (reference sequence). CDR3 DNA sequence: TGTGCCAGTAGCAAGGGGGGGATAGAGACCCAGTACTTC. Translating gives CASSKGGIETQYF. The full variable domain, its missing parts supplied by reference TRBV19 and TRBJ2-5, is DGGITQSPKYLFRKEGQNVTLSCEQNLNHDAMYWYRQDPGQGLRLIYYSQIVNDFQKGDIAEGYSVSREKKESFPLTVTSAQKNPTAFYLCASSKGGIETQYFGPGTRLLVL.

The V call is TRBV7-3, the J call TRBJ2-3; the D gene is possibly TRBD1 (5 bases). In germline, CDR1 is SGHTA, CDR2 FQGTGA. The CDR3 runs to 13 residues. Trimming took off 1 base at V and 7 bases at J, with 9 bases between the two ends. Here the CDR3 reads CASSLNRQHTQYF. CDR3 bases: TGTGCCAGCAGCTTAAACAGGCAGCATACGCAGTATTTT.

This chain connects TRBV9 to TRBJ2-3, with 9 bases lining up with TRBD1. Per the germline V gene, CDR1 is SGDLS and CDR2 is YYNGEE. The CDR3 consists of 15 residues. V shed 3 bases and J 1 base; nucleotides not matched to a gene: 3. The CDR3: CASSGRTGGTDTQYF. CDR3 DNA: TGTGCCAGCAGCGGCCGGACAGGGGGCACAGATACGCAGTATTTT.

This clone showed up just once. The rearrangement links TRBV5-1 to TRBJ2-5; 8 bases are a match to TRBD1. V dropped 4 bases and J dropped 3; count of bases not matched to a gene: 5. This CDR3 is built from 14 residues. From germline, CDR1 is SGHRS and CDR2 YFSETQ. The CDR3 loop is CASSQETGEETQYF. CDR3 coding DNA: TGCGCCAGCAGCCAGGAGACAGGGGAAGAGACCCAGTACTTC.

The V and J genes are TRBV4-2 and TRBJ2-1; 11 nucleotides match TRBD1. Trimming took 0 bases from V and 5 from J; bases not matched to a gene: 18. The CDR3 extends over 21 amino acids. The germline V gene has CDR1 LGHNA and CDR2 YNFKEQ. The CDR3 protein is CASSQDSFQSAGTGGDNEQFF. In DNA, the CDR3 is TGTGCCAGCAGCCAAGATAGTTTCCAAAGCGCCGGGACAGGGGGAGACAATGAGCAGTTCTTC.

The V call is TRBV10-3, the J call TRBJ1-2; weak D call: TRBD1 (6 bases). The CDR3 totals 15 residues. Trimming pared 0 bases from V and 5 bases from J, leaving 13 bases between. Germline V gene lookup returns CDR1 ENHRY and CDR2 SYGVKD. The CDR3 here is CAISESTGGFYGYTF. The CDR3 coding sequence is TGTGCCATCAGTGAGTCGACCGGGGGCTTTTATGGCTACACCTTC.

As concerns this clone: Other nucleotide sequences from this sample produce the same CDR3. This chain links TRBV7-2 with TRBJ2-1; TRBD1 matches 10 bases. CDR3 length: 16 residues. V lost 0 bases and J lost 4; bases outside the gene matches: 3. Germline V gene data show CDR1 as SGHTA and CDR2 as FQGNSA. CDR3 sequence: CASSLAGTGEYNEQFF. The CDR3 region has the DNA TGTGCCAGCAGCTTAGCTGGGACAGGGGAATACAATGAGCAGTTCTTC.

The chain is built from TRBV2 and TRBJ2-5; 10 nucleotides match TRBD2. The CDR3 length is 16 residues. J lost 1 base, V lost 10 bases, and 12 bases had no gene match. The germline CDR1 and CDR2 sequences are SNHLY and FYNNEI. The CDR3, as DNA: TGTGCCACTCGAGGGCTAGCGGGGGCTATCCAAGAGACCCAGTACTTC. This translates into CATRGLAGAIQETQYF. The full variable domain, in which reference TRBV2 and TRBJ2-5 provide the parts outside the CDR3, is EPEVTQTPSHQVTQMGQEVILRCVPISNHLYFYWYRQILGQKVEFLVSFYNNEISEKSEIFDDQFSVERPDGSNFTLKIRSTKLEDSAMYFCATRGLAGAIQETQYFGPGTRLLVL.

CDR3 loop: CASSFGLAGFTGELFF. In nucleotides, the CDR3 is TGTGCCAGCAGCTTCGGACTAGCGGGGTTCACCGGGGAGCTGTTTTTT. The genes are TRBV7-3 and TRBJ2-2; 12 nucleotides match TRBD2. Germline CDR1 reads SGHTA; CDR2 reads FQGTGA. The CDR3 contains 16 residues. V dropped 3 bases and J dropped 4; count of bases not matched to a gene: 3.

The rearrangement links TRBV19 to TRBJ1-4; no clear D gene. Germline loops: CDR1 LNHDA, CDR2 SQIVND (reference sequence). This CDR3 comprises 16 residues. Trimming removed 1 base at V and 6 bases at J, with 15 bases between. CDR3 amino acids: CASSIAPSGLYEKLFF. CDR3 DNA sequence: TGTGCCAGTAGTATAGCCCCATCGGGGTTATATGAAAAACTGTTTTTT.

The chain uses TRBV11-2 and TRBJ2-3, with D uncertain. V was pared by 0 bases and J by 6 bases, with 7 bases between. There are 13 residues in the CDR3. Germline V gene sequence: CDR1 SGHAT, CDR2 FQNNGV. As DNA, the CDR3 is TGTGCCAGCAGCTTAGATTATAAGGATACGCAGTATTTT. Its translation is CASSLDYKDTQYF. Supplemented by reference TRBV11-2 and TRBJ2-3, the full variable domain reads EAGVAQSPRYKIIEKRQSVAFWCNPISGHATLYWYQQILGQGPKLLIQFQNNGVVDDSQLPKDRFSAERLKGVDSTLKIQPAKLEDSAVYLCASSLDYKDTQYFGPGTRLTVL.

The J gene is TRBJ2-2, the V gene TRBV19; D not certain. V was cut by 4 bases and J by 5 bases, with 5 bases left in between. Germline values: CDR1 LNHDA, CDR2 SQIVND (reference sequence). The CDR3 extends over 12 amino acids. The CDR3 nucleotides read TGTGCCAGTAGTACCCTAACCGGGGAGCTGTTTTTT. Protein product: CASSTLTGELFF.

This clone was seen many times. The rearrangement uses TRBV6-5 and TRBJ2-7, with D tentatively TRBD2 (5 bases). There are 14 residues in the CDR3. Germline CDR1 reads MNHEY; CDR2 reads SVGAGI. The germline V and J ends were trimmed by 5 bases and 3 bases, with 14 bases remaining between them. The CDR3 nucleotides read TGTGCCAGCAGTCGAACTAGTAATCGCTACGAGCAGTACTTC. Translating it yields CASSRTSNRYEQYF.

V and J are TRBV5-1 and TRBJ2-7; TRBD1 matches at 11 bases. Germline CDR1 and CDR2: SGHRS and YFSETQ. The CDR3 covers 15 residues. J lost 8 bases, V lost 0 bases, and 7 bases had no gene match. CDR3 loop: CASSLAIGQGAKQYF. The CDR3 coding sequence is TGCGCCAGCAGCTTGGCCATCGGACAGGGGGCGAAGCAGTACTTC. The full variable domain, with the rest looked up from reference TRBV5-1 and TRBJ2-7, is KAGVTQTPRYLIKTRGQQVTLSCSPISGHRSVSWYQQTPGQGLQFLFEYFSETQRNKGNFPGRFSGRQFSNSRSEMNVSTLELGDSALYLCASSLAIGQGAKQYFGPGTRLTVT.

The V call is TRBV2, the J call TRBJ2-5, with D unclear. This CDR3 comprises 14 residues. Germline assignment: CDR1 SNHLY and CDR2 FYNNEI. V was clipped by 1 base and J by 5 bases, with 11 bases between them. As DNA, the CDR3 is TGTGCCAGCAGTGAAGGGGCTGAATGGGAGACCCAGTACTTC. Residues: CASSEGAEWETQYF. Full variable domain (remainder filled in from reference TRBV2 and TRBJ2-5): EPEVTQTPSHQVTQMGQEVILRCVPISNHLYFYWYRQILGQKVEFLVSFYNNEISEKSEIFDDQFSVERPDGSNFTLKIRSTKLEDSAMYFCASSEGAEWETQYFGPGTRLLVL.

The rearrangement links TRBV11-2 to TRBJ1-6; D call uncertain. The CDR3 spans 13 residues. The germline gives CDR1 SGHAT, CDR2 FQNNGV. Trimming took off 1 base at V and 10 bases at J, with 8 bases between the two ends. CDR3 coding DNA: TGTGCCAGCAGCTTAGGTTTAGGCTCACCCCTCCACTTT. This sequence encodes CASSLGLGSPLHF.

V and J are TRBV7-9 and TRBJ1-4; no firm D call. Between the trimmed V and J ends, which lost 1 base and 7 bases, there was a span of 13 bases. Germline V lookup: CDR1 SEHNR, CDR2 FQNEAQ (reference sequence). The CDR3 is made up of 15 amino acids. The CDR3 is CASSLDGYEGEKLFF. In DNA, the CDR3 is TGTGCCAGCAGCTTAGACGGCTATGAGGGTGAAAAACTGTTTTTT.

CDR3: CASSPDPYQETQYF. CDR3 coding DNA: TGTGCCAGCAGCCCGGACCCGTACCAAGAGACCCAGTACTTC. The gene calls are TRBV9 and TRBJ2-5; no clear D. The CDR3 contains 14 residues. Germline assignment: CDR1 SGDLS and CDR2 YYNGEE. Deletions cut 4 bases from V and 0 bases from J, with 10 bases between.